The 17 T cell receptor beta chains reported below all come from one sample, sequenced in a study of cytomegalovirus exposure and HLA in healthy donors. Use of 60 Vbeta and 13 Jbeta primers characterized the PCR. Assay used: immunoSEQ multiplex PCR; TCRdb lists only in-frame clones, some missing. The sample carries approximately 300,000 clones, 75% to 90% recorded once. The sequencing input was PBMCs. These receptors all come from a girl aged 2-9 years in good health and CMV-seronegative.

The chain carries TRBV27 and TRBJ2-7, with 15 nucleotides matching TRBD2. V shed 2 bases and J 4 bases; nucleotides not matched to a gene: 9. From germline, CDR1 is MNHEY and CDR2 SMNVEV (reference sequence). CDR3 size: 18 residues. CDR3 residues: CASSLHGLAGGPRYEQYF. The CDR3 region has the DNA TGTGCCAGCAGTTTACACGGACTAGCGGGAGGGCCTAGGTACGAGCAGTACTTC.

The CDR3 DNA sequence: TGTGCCTGGAGTGTACAACCTTCAATCCCGACCCAGTACTTC. This translates into CAWSVQPSIPTQYF. The chain carries TRBV30 and TRBJ2-5; D remains unclear. CDR1 GTSNPN and CDR2 SVGIG come from the germline V gene (reference sequence). This CDR3 contains 14 residues. Between the trimmed V and J ends, which lost 0 bases and 7 bases, there was a span of 15 bases.

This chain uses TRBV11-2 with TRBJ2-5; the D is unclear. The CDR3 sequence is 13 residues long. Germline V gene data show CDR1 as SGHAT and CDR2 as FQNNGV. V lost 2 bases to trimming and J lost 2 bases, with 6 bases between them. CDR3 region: CASSLLLQETQYF. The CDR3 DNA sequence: TGTGCCAGCAGCTTACTCCTGCAAGAGACCCAGTACTTC. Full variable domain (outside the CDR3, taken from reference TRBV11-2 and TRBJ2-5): EAGVAQSPRYKIIEKRQSVAFWCNPISGHATLYWYQQILGQGPKLLIQFQNNGVVDDSQLPKDRFSAERLKGVDSTLKIQPAKLEDSAVYLCASSLLLQETQYFGPGTRLLVL.

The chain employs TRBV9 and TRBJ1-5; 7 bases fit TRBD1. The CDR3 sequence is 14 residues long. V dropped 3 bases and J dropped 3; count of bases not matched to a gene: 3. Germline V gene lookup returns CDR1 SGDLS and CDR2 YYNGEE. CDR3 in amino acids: CASSAGTANQPQHF. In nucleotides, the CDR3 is TGTGCCAGCAGCGCCGGGACAGCCAATCAGCCCCAGCATTTT.

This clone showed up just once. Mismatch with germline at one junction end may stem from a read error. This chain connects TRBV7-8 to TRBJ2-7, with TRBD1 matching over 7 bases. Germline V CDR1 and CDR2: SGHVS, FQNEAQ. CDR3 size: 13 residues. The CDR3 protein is CASRLGTAYEQYF. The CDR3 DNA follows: TGTGCCAGCAGATTAGGGACAGCCTACGAGCAGTACTTC.

CDR3 coding DNA: TGTGCCAGCAGTCTAACCGGGACACCAGGGGGGACCCAGTACTTC. This sequence encodes CASSLTGTPGGTQYF. The chain links TRBV28 to TRBJ2-5; TRBD1 matches 7 bases. The CDR3 loop spans 15 amino acids. Germline loops: CDR1 MDHEN, CDR2 SYDVKM. J was trimmed by 7 bases and V by 5 bases; bases with no gene match: 13. The variable domain in full, completed from reference TRBV28 and TRBJ2-5, reads DVKVTQSSRYLVKRTGEKVFLECVQDMDHENMFWYRQDPGLGLRLIYFSYDVKMKEKGDIPEGYSVSREKKERFSLILESASTNQTSMYLCASSLTGTPGGTQYFGPGTRLLVL.

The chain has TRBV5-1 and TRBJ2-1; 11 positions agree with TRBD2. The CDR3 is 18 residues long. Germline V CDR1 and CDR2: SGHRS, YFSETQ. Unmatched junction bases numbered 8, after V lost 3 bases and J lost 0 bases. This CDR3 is CASSWLAGGQSSYNEQFF. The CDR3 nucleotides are TGCGCCAGCAGCTGGCTAGCGGGGGGACAGAGCTCCTACAATGAGCAGTTCTTC.

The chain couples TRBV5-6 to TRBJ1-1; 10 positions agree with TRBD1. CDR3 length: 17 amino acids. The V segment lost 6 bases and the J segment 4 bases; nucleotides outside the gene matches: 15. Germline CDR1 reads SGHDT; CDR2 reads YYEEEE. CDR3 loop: CASNPGQGIGFLTEAFF. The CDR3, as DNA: TGTGCCAGCAACCCGGGACAGGGGATTGGGTTCCTCACTGAAGCTTTCTTT.

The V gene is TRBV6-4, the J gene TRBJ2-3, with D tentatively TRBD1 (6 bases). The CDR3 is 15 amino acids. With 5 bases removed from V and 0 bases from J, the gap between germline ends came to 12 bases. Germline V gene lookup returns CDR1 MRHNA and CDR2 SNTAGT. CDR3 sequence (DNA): TGTGCCAGCAGTAAAGGACAGTCTAGCACAGATACGCAGTATTTT. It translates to CASSKGQSSTDTQYF.

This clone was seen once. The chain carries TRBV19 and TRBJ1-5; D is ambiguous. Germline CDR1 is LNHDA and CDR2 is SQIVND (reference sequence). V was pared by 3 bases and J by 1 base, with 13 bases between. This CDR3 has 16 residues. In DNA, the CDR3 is TGTGCCAGTAGTATTCAAGCGGGTTTGAGCAATCAGCCCCAGCATTTT. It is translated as CASSIQAGLSNQPQHF.

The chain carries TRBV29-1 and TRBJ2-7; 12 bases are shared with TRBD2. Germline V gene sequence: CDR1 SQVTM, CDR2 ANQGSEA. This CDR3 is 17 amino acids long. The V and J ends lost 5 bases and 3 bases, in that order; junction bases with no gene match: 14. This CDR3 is CSVRGSLAGGGGYEQYF. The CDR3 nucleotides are TGCAGCGTTCGCGGTTCACTAGCGGGAGGCGGCGGCTACGAGCAGTACTTC.

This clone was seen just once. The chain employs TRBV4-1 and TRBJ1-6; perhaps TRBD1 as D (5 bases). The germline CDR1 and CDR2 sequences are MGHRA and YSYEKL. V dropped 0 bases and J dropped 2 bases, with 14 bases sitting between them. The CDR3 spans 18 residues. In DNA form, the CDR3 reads TGCGCCAGCAGCCAAGAGGGGGAGGGTGGCACCTATAATTCACCCCTCCACTTT. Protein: CASSQEGEGGTYNSPLHF.

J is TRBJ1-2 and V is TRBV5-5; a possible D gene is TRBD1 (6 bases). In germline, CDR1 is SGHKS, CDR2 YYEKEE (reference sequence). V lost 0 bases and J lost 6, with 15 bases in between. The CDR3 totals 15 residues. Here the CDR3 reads CASSLAHTGNDGYTF. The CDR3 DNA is TGTGCCAGCAGCTTGGCCCATACAGGGAACGATGGCTACACCTTC.

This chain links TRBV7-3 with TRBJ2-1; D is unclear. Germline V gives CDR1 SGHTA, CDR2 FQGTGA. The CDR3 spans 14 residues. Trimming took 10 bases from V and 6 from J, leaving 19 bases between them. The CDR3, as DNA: TGTGCCACCTCGCTGGGCATCTCAGGCAATGAGCAGTTCTTC. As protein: CATSLGISGNEQFF.

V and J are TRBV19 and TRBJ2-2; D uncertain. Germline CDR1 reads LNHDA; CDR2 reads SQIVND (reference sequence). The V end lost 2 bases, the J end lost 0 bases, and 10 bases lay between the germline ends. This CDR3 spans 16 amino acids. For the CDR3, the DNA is TGTGCCAGTAGTATACTTAACGGAGCGAACACCGGGGAGCTGTTTTTT. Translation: CASSILNGANTGELFF.

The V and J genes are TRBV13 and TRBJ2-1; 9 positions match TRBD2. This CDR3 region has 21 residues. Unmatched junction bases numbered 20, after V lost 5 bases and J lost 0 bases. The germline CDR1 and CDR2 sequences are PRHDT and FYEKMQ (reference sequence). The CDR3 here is CASSPPPGLAGYKSSYNEQFF. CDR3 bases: TGTGCCAGCAGCCCGCCACCGGGCCTAGCGGGGTATAAGAGCTCCTACAATGAGCAGTTCTTC.

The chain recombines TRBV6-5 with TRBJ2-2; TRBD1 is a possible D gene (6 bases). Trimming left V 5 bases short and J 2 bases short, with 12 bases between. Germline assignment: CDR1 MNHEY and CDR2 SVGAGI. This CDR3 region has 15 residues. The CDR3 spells CASSTPGHNTGELFF. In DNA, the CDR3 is TGTGCCAGCAGTACCCCGGGACACAACACCGGGGAGCTGTTTTTT.